A selection of T cell receptor beta chains follows, all from one sample in a study of T-cell memory formation after mild COVID-19. TCRdb independently ran MiXCR on the 5' RACE reads; one entry per CDR3 protein. This sample carries approximately 260,000 distinct CDR3 sequences, less than 20% of them seen once, and the ten largest clones take around 3.4%. Material for sequencing was PBMCs or a T cell subset sorted from them (not recorded which). The receptors were gathered from a young man who had mild COVID-19 (a few samples of this study predate the infection). Cell type and time point are not known. Both conserved end residues are part of each CDR3. Fields, in order: CDR3 DNA, CDR3 protein, V gene, D gene, J gene, clone size. D genes are given only for firm matches. Size values are once, few and many counts, or a class for expanded clones, and some rows have none.

DNA: TGTGCCAGCAGCGCTCGGGCCCATGGGGGCTGGGGAACTAATGAAAAACTGTTTTTT
CDR3: CASSARAHGGWGTNEKLFF
V: TRBV9
D: .
J: TRBJ1-4
size: few

DNA: TGTGCCAGCAGTAAGAGGATATATGAAAAACTGTTTTTT
CDR3: CASSKRIYEKLFF
V: TRBV12-3/TRBV12-4
D: .
J: TRBJ1-4
size: .

DNA: TGTGCCAGCTCACCACCCAGCCATGAGCAGTTCTTC
CDR3: CASSPPSHEQFF
V: TRBV18
D: .
J: TRBJ2-1
size: many

DNA: TGTGCCAGCTCACCGGGCAGCGGGGGACCCTACAATGAGCAGTTCTTC
CDR3: CASSPGSGGPYNEQFF
V: TRBV18
D: TRBD2
J: TRBJ2-1
size: .

DNA: TGCAGCGTTGAATTCGGGGGCCGCGCGGATACGCAGTATTTT
CDR3: CSVEFGGRADTQYF
V: TRBV29-1
D: .
J: TRBJ2-3
size: few

DNA: TGTGCCAGCAGTCAAGACGGATCTAGCCAAGAGACCCAGTACTTC
CDR3: CASSQDGSSQETQYF
V: TRBV7-2
D: .
J: TRBJ2-5
size: few

DNA: TGCGCCAGCAGCTTCGGGGGCTTCGACACTGAAGCTTTCTTT
CDR3: CASSFGGFDTEAFF
V: TRBV5-1
D: .
J: TRBJ1-1
size: .

DNA: TGTGCCAGCAGCTTAGGGATAAGTAGAGAAACCCAGTACTTC
CDR3: CASSLGISRETQYF
V: TRBV7-2
D: .
J: TRBJ2-5
size: .

DNA: TGTGCCAGCAGCTTAGCTAGCGGACCGGACACTGAGCAGTTCTTC
CDR3: CASSLASGPDTEQFF
V: TRBV7-2
D: .
J: TRBJ2-1
size: .

DNA: TGTGCCAGCAGCTCTATTGGGGGGAGGCAGACTGAAGCTTTCTTT
CDR3: CASSSIGGRQTEAFF
V: TRBV7-3
D: .
J: TRBJ1-1
size: .

DNA: TGTGCCAGCACCCCGGTCGGGGGATTCACTGAAGCTTTCTTT
CDR3: CASTPVGGFTEAFF
V: TRBV6-1
D: .
J: TRBJ1-1
size: .

DNA: TGTGCCAGCAGCCCCCCCGGGATCCCAGGAAACACCATATATTTT
CDR3: CASSPPGIPGNTIYF
V: TRBV7-9
D: .
J: TRBJ1-3
size: .

DNA: TGCAGTGCTAGTGAGGGGGCTGCCAACGTCCTGACTTTC
CDR3: CSASEGAANVLTF
V: TRBV20-1
D: TRBD1
J: TRBJ2-6
size: .

DNA: TGTGCCAGCTCACCACCGTCGAAGGTTGGGCCGCGGAGCACAGATACGCAGTATTTT
CDR3: CASSPPSKVGPRSTDTQYF
V: TRBV18
D: .
J: TRBJ2-3
size: few

DNA: TGTGCCAGCAGCTCCTCCGGGCTTAAAGAGACCCAGTACTTC
CDR3: CASSSSGLKETQYF
V: TRBV11-2
D: .
J: TRBJ2-5
size: .

DNA: TGCAGTGCTAGAGGCCCGGGGATTTACGAGCAGTACTTC
CDR3: CSARGPGIYEQYF
V: TRBV20-1
D: .
J: TRBJ2-7
size: few

DNA: TGCGCCAGCAGCTTGCCGCGTGCAGGGCTGAGAGCGATCTTCCAAGAGACCCAGTACTTC
CDR3: CASSLPRAGLRAIFQETQYF
V: TRBV5-1
D: .
J: TRBJ2-5
size: many

DNA: TGCAGCTCCACTCCAGGACAGCTATCGAATGGAGCTTTCTTT
CDR3: CSSTPGQLSNGAFF
V: TRBV29-1
D: .
J: TRBJ1-1
size: few

DNA: TGTGCCAGCAGCCAAGGGGGCAGGGAGCCCCAGCATTTT
CDR3: CASSQGGREPQHF
V: TRBV3-1
D: .
J: TRBJ1-5
size: .

DNA: TGTGCCAGCAGCTTAGCCAAGGAACCAAATGAAAAACTGTTTTTT
CDR3: CASSLAKEPNEKLFF
V: TRBV7-3
D: .
J: TRBJ1-4
size: many

DNA: TGTGCCAGCAGCTCGCTGACTTTGGCTAGCACAGATACGCAGTATTTT
CDR3: CASSSLTLASTDTQYF
V: TRBV5-6
D: .
J: TRBJ2-3
size: many

DNA: TGCGCCAGCAGCACCGACAGGGCCTACGAGCAGTACTTC
CDR3: CASSTDRAYEQYF
V: TRBV5-1
D: TRBD1
J: TRBJ2-7
size: .

DNA: TGTGCCAGCAGTGGACGGCACAATGAGCAGTTCTTC
CDR3: CASSGRHNEQFF
V: TRBV7-2
D: .
J: TRBJ2-1
size: medium-sized

DNA: TGTGCCAGCAGCCAAGATCAGGGGACAGGGCACACCGGGGAGCTGTTTTTT
CDR3: CASSQDQGTGHTGELFF
V: TRBV4-2
D: TRBD1
J: TRBJ2-2
size: many

DNA: TGTGCCAGCAGTTACGTGATGGAGGAATCGAGAGGGGGGGACTTTACAGATACGCAGTATTTT
CDR3: CASSYVMEESRGGDFTDTQYF
V: TRBV6-2/TRBV6-3
D: .
J: TRBJ2-3
size: few

DNA: TGCAGTGCTAGTAGAGGACCGATGAACACTGAAGCTTTCTTT
CDR3: CSASRGPMNTEAFF
V: TRBV20-1
D: .
J: TRBJ1-1
size: few

DNA: TGCGCCAGCTCCTTGGGCCAGGGTTCGAGTTCGTACAATGAGCAGTTCTTC
CDR3: CASSLGQGSSSYNEQFF
V: TRBV5-1
D: .
J: TRBJ2-1
size: few

DNA: TGCGCCAGCAGCCCCGGAGACACGACGGTTCAGCCCCAGCATTTT
CDR3: CASSPGDTTVQPQHF
V: TRBV5-1
D: .
J: TRBJ1-5
size: .

DNA: TGTGCCAGCAGCGACGGGACAGGCTCCTCCGAGCAGTACTTC
CDR3: CASSDGTGSSEQYF
V: TRBV7-2
D: TRBD1
J: TRBJ2-7
size: .

DNA: TGTGCCAGCAGCCGGATGCGGGGGGACACTGAAGCTTTCTTT
CDR3: CASSRMRGDTEAFF
V: TRBV7-9
D: .
J: TRBJ1-1
size: few

DNA: TGCAGTGCTAGTGGGGGAGGCAATCAGCCCCAGCATTTT
CDR3: CSASGGGNQPQHF
V: TRBV20-1
D: .
J: TRBJ1-5
size: few

DNA: TGTGCCAGCAGGGGGACCGGGACTAAAAATGAGCAGTTCTTC
CDR3: CASRGTGTKNEQFF
V: TRBV6-5
D: TRBD2
J: TRBJ2-1
size: .

DNA: TGTGCCAGCAGTTTGGGGGAGAGCACTGAAGCTTTCTTT
CDR3: CASSLGESTEAFF
V: TRBV12-3/TRBV12-4
D: .
J: TRBJ1-1
size: few

DNA: TGCGCCAGCAGCCCTGGACAGGGCGGCAATCAGCCCCAGCATTTT
CDR3: CASSPGQGGNQPQHF
V: TRBV5-1
D: TRBD1
J: TRBJ1-5
size: many

DNA: TGTGCCAGCAGCCCTTCGCCCGAGTGGTCACCCCTCCACTTT
CDR3: CASSPSPEWSPLHF
V: TRBV7-2
D: .
J: TRBJ1-6
size: .

DNA: TGCGCCAGCAGCTTGGCAATCGGAACGGAAGAGACCCAGTACTTC
CDR3: CASSLAIGTEETQYF
V: TRBV5-1
D: .
J: TRBJ2-5
size: few

DNA: TGCGCCAGAAGCAATGGGATCGGAGGTGAGACCCAGTACTTC
CDR3: CARSNGIGGETQYF
V: TRBV5-1
D: .
J: TRBJ2-5
size: once

DNA: TGTGCCAGCAGCCAAGGGGGCGGACATAACACTGAAGCTTTCTTT
CDR3: CASSQGGGHNTEAFF
V: TRBV14
D: .
J: TRBJ1-1
size: few

DNA: TGTCCTCACGGGAAGGCTTTCTTT
CDR3: CPHGKAFF
V: TRBV27
D: .
J: TRBJ1-1
size: .

DNA: TGCGCCAGCAGCTTGGAGCCGACTAGCGCCACAGATACGCAGTATTTT
CDR3: CASSLEPTSATDTQYF
V: TRBV5-1
D: TRBD2
J: TRBJ2-3
size: many

DNA: TGTGCCACCAGTGACCGGGGGACAGGGTACGAGACCCAGTACTTC
CDR3: CATSDRGTGYETQYF
V: TRBV24-1
D: TRBD1
J: TRBJ2-5
size: .

DNA: TGTGCCAGCAGTGGTACCGGGGAGCTGTTTTTT
CDR3: CASSGTGELFF
V: TRBV2
D: .
J: TRBJ2-2
size: many

DNA: TGTGCCTGGAGTGTACCAGCAGGGTTAGGTCAGCCCCAGCATTTT
CDR3: CAWSVPAGLGQPQHF
V: TRBV30
D: .
J: TRBJ1-5
size: .

DNA: TGCGCCAGCAGCCAAGATCTTTGGACTAGCGGGGGGGCGCGCACAGATACGCAGTATTTT
CDR3: CASSQDLWTSGGARTDTQYF
V: TRBV4-3
D: TRBD2
J: TRBJ2-3
size: many

DNA: TGTGCCAGCAGTCCCCGACTAGATACGCAGTATTTT
CDR3: CASSPRLDTQYF
V: TRBV6-2/TRBV6-3
D: .
J: TRBJ2-3
size: few

DNA: TGTGCCAGCTCCCTCTCGACAGGGACCTACAATGAGCAGTTCTTC
CDR3: CASSLSTGTYNEQFF
V: TRBV18
D: TRBD1
J: TRBJ2-1
size: few

DNA: TGTGCCAGCAGCTTGACAGTCGTTGCCTTGAATGAGCAGTTCTTC
CDR3: CASSLTVVALNEQFF
V: TRBV7-2
D: .
J: TRBJ2-1
size: .

DNA: TGTGCCAGCAGCCAGAACTCGGGGGTCCAGAGTGAGCAGTTCTTC
CDR3: CASSQNSGVQSEQFF
V: TRBV7-2
D: .
J: TRBJ2-1
size: few

DNA: TGTGCCACCAGTGATACTGGACGAGACACTGAAGCTTTCTTT
CDR3: CATSDTGRDTEAFF
V: TRBV24-1
D: .
J: TRBJ1-1
size: few

DNA: TGCGCCAGCAGTCACGCGACAGGCTCTTCCAATCAGCCCCAGCATTTT
CDR3: CASSHATGSSNQPQHF
V: TRBV23-1
D: .
J: TRBJ1-5
size: few

DNA: TGTGCCAGCAGTTTAACAGGGGCCCGCACAGATACGCAGTATTTT
CDR3: CASSLTGARTDTQYF
V: TRBV6-5
D: TRBD1
J: TRBJ2-3
size: few

DNA: TGCAGTGCTGGGCCCTGGGGGGGCTACACCTTC
CDR3: CSAGPWGGYTF
V: TRBV20-1
D: .
J: TRBJ1-2
size: .

DNA: TGTGCCAGCAGTTACGCGGGACAGACCTATGGCTACACCTTC
CDR3: CASSYAGQTYGYTF
V: TRBV6-5
D: TRBD1
J: TRBJ1-2
size: .

DNA: TGTGCCAGCAGAAGGGGAAGGGAAGGAGGCTACACCTTC
CDR3: CASRRGREGGYTF
V: TRBV6-5
D: .
J: TRBJ1-2
size: few

DNA: TGTGCCAGCAGTTTCGGACAGGGGGGCACTGAAGCTTTCTTT
CDR3: CASSFGQGGTEAFF
V: TRBV2
D: TRBD1
J: TRBJ1-1
size: .